Listed below are T cell receptor beta chains from one sample, sequenced in a study of the immune and genomic landscape of osteosarcoma. Method: immunoSEQ multiplex PCR; TCRdb's copy keeps in-frame clones and lacks some. The data show under 1,100 clones, with around 64% seen just once and 25% to 35% held by the top ten. What was sequenced was tumor tissue from a local recurrence in the femur. Source of these receptors: an older man with osteosarcoma. Each CDR3 is given with its conserved first and last residue. A D gene is named only where the DNA matches it firmly. Size values are once, few and many counts, or a class for expanded clones, and some rows have none.

length: 15
size: large
V: TRBV7-9
D: .
J: TRBJ2-7
DNA: TGTGCCAGCAGCTCGAGGGGCCCCGACGCCTACGAGCAGTACTTC
CDR3: CASSSRGPDAYEQYF

length: 12
size: large
V: TRBV5-1
D: TRBD1
J: TRBJ1-2
DNA: TGCGCCAGCAGCCAGGACAGGACTACCTACACCTTC
CDR3: CASSQDRTTYTF

length: 15
size: .
V: TRBV7-8
D: .
J: TRBJ1-1
DNA: TGTGCCAGCAGCCGCATTCCAGCCGTGGGGACTGAAGCTTTCTTT
CDR3: CASSRIPAVGTEAFF

length: 14
size: .
V: TRBV28
D: TRBD1
J: TRBJ1-2
DNA: TGTGCCAGCAGTAAGGGGGCGCCGTCCAATGGCTACACCTTC
CDR3: CASSKGAPSNGYTF

length: 16
size: once
V: TRBV2
D: .
J: TRBJ2-5
DNA: TGTGCCAGCAGTGAAGCGGGGATAACTAGTTACGAGACCCAGTACTTC
CDR3: CASSEAGITSYETQYF

length: 15
size: .
V: TRBV7-2
D: TRBD1
J: TRBJ2-1
DNA: TGTGCCAGCAGCCCACGGACAGGGCCTTACAATGAGCAGTTCTTC
CDR3: CASSPRTGPYNEQFF

length: 14
size: once
V: TRBV2
D: TRBD1
J: TRBJ2-7
DNA: TGTGCCAGCACTCCCGGGACAGGGCTCTACGAGCAGTACTTC
CDR3: CASTPGTGLYEQYF

length: 16
size: .
V: TRBV5-6
D: TRBD1
J: TRBJ2-2
DNA: TGTGCCAGCAGCTGGGGGACAGGGGCAAACACCGGGGAGCTGTTTTTT
CDR3: CASSWGTGANTGELFF

length: 15
size: .
V: TRBV18
D: TRBD1
J: TRBJ1-4
DNA: TGTGCCAGCTCACCGCACAGGGGGCCCAATGAAAAACTGTTTTTT
CDR3: CASSPHRGPNEKLFF

length: 13
size: .
V: TRBV11-3
D: .
J: TRBJ2-3
DNA: TGTGCCAGCAGCTTAGAGGCCTGGGATACGCAGTATTTT
CDR3: CASSLEAWDTQYF

length: 14
size: .
V: TRBV7-6
D: .
J: TRBJ2-2
DNA: TGTGCCAGCAGCATTATACCGGACACCGGGGAGCTGTTTTTT
CDR3: CASSIIPDTGELFF

length: 16
size: .
V: TRBV5-8
D: .
J: TRBJ1-1
DNA: TGTGCCAGCAGCTTGGCGCCAGGAGGAAGTGGCACTGAAGCTTTCTTT
CDR3: CASSLAPGGSGTEAFF

length: 14
size: .
V: TRBV14
D: .
J: TRBJ1-2
DNA: TGTGCCAGCAGCCAAGGGGCAGGGGCCTATGGCTACACCTTC
CDR3: CASSQGAGAYGYTF

length: 13
size: few
V: TRBV29-1
D: TRBD2
J: TRBJ2-5
DNA: TGCAGCGTCGTCGCTAGCGGGGTAGAGACCCAGTACTTC
CDR3: CSVVASGVETQYF

length: 14
size: .
V: TRBV5-1
D: TRBD2
J: TRBJ2-7
DNA: TGCGCCAGCAGCCCGGGGACTAGCGGGAGGGAGCAGTACTTC
CDR3: CASSPGTSGREQYF

length: 14
size: large
V: TRBV9
D: .
J: TRBJ2-5
DNA: TGTGCCAGCAGCGGTAGCGGTGTCCGCGAGACCCAGTACTTC
CDR3: CASSGSGVRETQYF

length: 16
size: .
V: TRBV18
D: .
J: TRBJ2-2
DNA: TGTGCCAGCTCACCAGTTGGACAAGGGGGTACCGGGGAGCTGTTTTTT
CDR3: CASSPVGQGGTGELFF

length: 14
size: .
V: TRBV6-6
D: .
J: TRBJ1-5
DNA: TGTGCCAGCAGCGGTGGGGGGGGGATTCAGCCCCAGCATTTT
CDR3: CASSGGGGIQPQHF

length: 13
size: .
V: TRBV6-6
D: .
J: TRBJ1-4
DNA: TGTGCCAGCAGCACAACAGGTGGTGAAAAACTGTTTTTT
CDR3: CASSTTGGEKLFF

length: 15
size: once
V: TRBV4-3
D: .
J: TRBJ1-1
DNA: TGCGCCAGCAGCGCTGGGACGGCTCTGAACACTGAAGCTTTCTTT
CDR3: CASSAGTALNTEAFF

length: 13
size: once
V: TRBV6-1
D: .
J: TRBJ1-1
DNA: TGTGCCAGCAGTGACAGGGGTCTAACTGAAGCTTTCTTT
CDR3: CASSDRGLTEAFF

length: 17
size: .
V: TRBV6-1
D: .
J: TRBJ1-5
DNA: TGTGCCAGCAGTGATATGGGGAGAACTGTTAGCAATCAGCCCCAGCATTTT
CDR3: CASSDMGRTVSNQPQHF

length: 13
size: .
V: TRBV10-3
D: .
J: TRBJ1-1
DNA: TGTGCCATCACCAGATCAGTGAACACTGAAGCTTTCTTT
CDR3: CAITRSVNTEAFF